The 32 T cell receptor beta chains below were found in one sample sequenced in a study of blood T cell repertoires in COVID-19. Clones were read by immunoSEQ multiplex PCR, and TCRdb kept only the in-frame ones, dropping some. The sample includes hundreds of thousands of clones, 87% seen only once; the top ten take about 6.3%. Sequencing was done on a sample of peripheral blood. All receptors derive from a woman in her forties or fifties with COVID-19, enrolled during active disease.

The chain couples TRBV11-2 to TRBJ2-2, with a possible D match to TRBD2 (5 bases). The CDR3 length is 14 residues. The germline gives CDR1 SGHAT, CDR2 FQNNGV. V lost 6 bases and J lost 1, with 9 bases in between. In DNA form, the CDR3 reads TGTGCCAGCAGTGCCGGGATGAACACCGGGGAGCTGTTTTTT. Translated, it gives CASSAGMNTGELFF.

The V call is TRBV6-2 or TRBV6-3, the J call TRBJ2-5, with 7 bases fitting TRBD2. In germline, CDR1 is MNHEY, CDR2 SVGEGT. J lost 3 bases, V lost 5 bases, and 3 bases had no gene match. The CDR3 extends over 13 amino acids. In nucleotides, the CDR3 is TGTGCCAGCAGTGCCCTAGCGGAAGAGACCCAGTACTTC. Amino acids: CASSALAEETQYF.

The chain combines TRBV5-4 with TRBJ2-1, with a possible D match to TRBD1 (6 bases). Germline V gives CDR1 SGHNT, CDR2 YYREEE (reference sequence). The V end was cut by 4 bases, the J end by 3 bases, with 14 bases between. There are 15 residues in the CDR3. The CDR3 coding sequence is TGTGCCAGCAGCCAAAACAGGGTAAACTACAATGAGCAGTTCTTC. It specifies CASSQNRVNYNEQFF.

DNA of the CDR3: TGCGCCAGCAGCTCCGGCGGGACTAGCGATCACTACGAGCAGTACTTC. Encoded protein: CASSSGGTSDHYEQYF. The chain has TRBV5-1 and TRBJ2-7, with TRBD2 identical over 10 bases. This CDR3 has 16 residues. Germline CDR1 reads SGHRS; CDR2 reads YFSETQ. V was clipped by 3 bases and J by 3 bases; unmatched bases: 9.

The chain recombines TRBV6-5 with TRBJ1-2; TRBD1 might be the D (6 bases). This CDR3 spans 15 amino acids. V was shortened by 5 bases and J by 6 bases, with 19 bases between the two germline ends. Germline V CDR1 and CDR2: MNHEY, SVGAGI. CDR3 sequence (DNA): TGTGCCAGCAGTCCGTTCACCAGGGGAAGTGATGGCTACACCTTC. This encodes CASSPFTRGSDGYTF.

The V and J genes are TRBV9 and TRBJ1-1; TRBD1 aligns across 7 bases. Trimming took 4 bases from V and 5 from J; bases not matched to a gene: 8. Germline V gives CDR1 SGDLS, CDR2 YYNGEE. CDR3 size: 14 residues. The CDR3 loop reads CASSFDRAGTEAFF. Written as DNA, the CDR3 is TGTGCCAGCAGCTTCGACAGGGCGGGGACTGAAGCTTTCTTT. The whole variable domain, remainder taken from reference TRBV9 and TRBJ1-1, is DSGVTQTPKHLITATGQRVTLRCSPRSGDLSVYWYQQSLDQGLQFLIQYYNGEERAKGNILERFSAQQFPDLHSELNLSSLELGDSALYFCASSFDRAGTEAFFGQGTRLTVV.

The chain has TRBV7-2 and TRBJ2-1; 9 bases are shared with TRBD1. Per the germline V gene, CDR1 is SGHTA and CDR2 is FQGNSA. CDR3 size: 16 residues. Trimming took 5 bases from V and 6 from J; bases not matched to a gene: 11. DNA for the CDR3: TGTGCCAGCAGCGGAAGAGGACAGGGGTTTCGCAATGAGCAGTTCTTC. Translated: CASSGRGQGFRNEQFF.

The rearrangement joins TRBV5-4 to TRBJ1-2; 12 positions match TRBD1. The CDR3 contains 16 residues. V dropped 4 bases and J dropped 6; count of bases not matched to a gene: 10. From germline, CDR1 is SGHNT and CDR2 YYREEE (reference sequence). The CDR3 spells CASSGPGQGALHGYTF. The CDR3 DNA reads TGTGCCAGCAGCGGACCGGGACAGGGGGCTCTCCATGGCTACACCTTC.

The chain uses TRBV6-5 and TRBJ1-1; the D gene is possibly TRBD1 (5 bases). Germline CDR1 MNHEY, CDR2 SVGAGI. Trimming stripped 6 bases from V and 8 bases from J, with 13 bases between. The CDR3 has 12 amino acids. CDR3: CASSLGVSEAFF. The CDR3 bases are TGTGCCAGCAGCCTAGGGGTCTCAGAAGCTTTCTTT.

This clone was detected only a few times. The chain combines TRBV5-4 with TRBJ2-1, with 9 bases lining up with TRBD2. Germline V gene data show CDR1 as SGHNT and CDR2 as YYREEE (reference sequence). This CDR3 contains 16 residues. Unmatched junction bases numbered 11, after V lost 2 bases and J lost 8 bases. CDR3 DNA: TGTGCCAGCAGCTTCCTTAGCGGGAGAATCACAGATGAGCAGTTCTTC. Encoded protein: CASSFLSGRITDEQFF.

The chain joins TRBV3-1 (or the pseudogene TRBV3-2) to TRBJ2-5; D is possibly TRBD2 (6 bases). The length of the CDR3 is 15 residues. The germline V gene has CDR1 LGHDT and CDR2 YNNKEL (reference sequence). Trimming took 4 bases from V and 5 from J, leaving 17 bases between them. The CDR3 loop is CASSLLGAGGETQYF. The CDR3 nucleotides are TGTGCCAGCAGCCTGTTAGGAGCGGGCGGGGAGACCCAGTACTTC.

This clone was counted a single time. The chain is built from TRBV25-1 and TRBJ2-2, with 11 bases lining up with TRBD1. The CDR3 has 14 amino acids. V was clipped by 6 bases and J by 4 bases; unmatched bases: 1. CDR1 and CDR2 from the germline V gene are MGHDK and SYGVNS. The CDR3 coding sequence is TGTGCCAGCAGGGGACAGGGGGGCACCGGGGAGCTGTTTTTT. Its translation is CASRGQGGTGELFF.

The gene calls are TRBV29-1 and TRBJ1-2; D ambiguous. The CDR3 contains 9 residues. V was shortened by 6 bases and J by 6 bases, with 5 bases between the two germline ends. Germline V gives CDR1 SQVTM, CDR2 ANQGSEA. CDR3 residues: CSVRDGYTF. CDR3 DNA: TGCAGCGTCCGGGATGGCTACACCTTC.

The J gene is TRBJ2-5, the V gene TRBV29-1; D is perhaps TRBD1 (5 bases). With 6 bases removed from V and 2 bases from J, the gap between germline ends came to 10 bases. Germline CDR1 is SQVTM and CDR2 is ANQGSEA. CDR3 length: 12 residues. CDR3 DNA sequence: TGCAGCGTCCTGACAGATCAAGAGACCCAGTACTTC. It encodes CSVLTDQETQYF.

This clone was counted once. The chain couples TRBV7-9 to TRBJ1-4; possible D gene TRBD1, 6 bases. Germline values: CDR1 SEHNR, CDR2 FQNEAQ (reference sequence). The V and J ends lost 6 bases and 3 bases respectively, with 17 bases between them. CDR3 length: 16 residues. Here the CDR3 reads CASSSTGQVANEKLFF. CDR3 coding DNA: TGTGCCAGCAGTTCAACAGGGCAGGTAGCTAATGAAAAACTGTTTTTT.

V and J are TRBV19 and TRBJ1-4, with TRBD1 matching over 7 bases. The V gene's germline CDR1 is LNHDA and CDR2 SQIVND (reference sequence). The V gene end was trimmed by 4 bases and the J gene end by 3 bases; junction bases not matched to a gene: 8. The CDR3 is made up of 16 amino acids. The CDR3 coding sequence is TGTGCCAGTAGTACCCATTTAGACAGGGCTAATGAAAAACTGTTTTTT. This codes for CASSTHLDRANEKLFF.

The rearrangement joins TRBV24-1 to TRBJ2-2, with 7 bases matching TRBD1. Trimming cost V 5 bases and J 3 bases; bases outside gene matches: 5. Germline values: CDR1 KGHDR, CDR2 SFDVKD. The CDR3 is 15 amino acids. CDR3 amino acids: CATSGRDSYTGELFF. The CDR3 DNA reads TGTGCCACCAGTGGCCGGGACAGCTACACCGGGGAGCTGTTTTTT.

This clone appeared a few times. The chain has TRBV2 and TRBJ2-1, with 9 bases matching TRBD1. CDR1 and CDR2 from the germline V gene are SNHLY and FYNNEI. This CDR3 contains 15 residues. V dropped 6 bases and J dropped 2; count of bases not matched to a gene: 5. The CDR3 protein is CASSPGQGAYNEQFF. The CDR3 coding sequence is TGTGCCAGCAGCCCGGGACAGGGAGCCTACAATGAGCAGTTCTTC. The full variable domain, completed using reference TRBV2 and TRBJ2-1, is EPEVTQTPSHQVTQMGQEVILRCVPISNHLYFYWYRQILGQKVEFLVSFYNNEISEKSEIFDDQFSVERPDGSNFTLKIRSTKLEDSAMYFCASSPGQGAYNEQFFGPGTRLTVL.

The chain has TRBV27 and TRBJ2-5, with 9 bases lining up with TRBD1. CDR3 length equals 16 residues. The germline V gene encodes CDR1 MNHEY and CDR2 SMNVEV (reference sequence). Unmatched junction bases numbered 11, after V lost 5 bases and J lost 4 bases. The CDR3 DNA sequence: TGTGCCAGCAGTCGACCCTCCGGGACAGGGATAGAGACCCAGTACTTC. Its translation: CASSRPSGTGIETQYF.

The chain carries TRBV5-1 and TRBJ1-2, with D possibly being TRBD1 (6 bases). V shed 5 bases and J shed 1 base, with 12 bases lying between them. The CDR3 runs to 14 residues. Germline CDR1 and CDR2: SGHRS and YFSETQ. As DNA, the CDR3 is TGCGCCAGCAGATCCGGGACACTTAACTATGGCTACACCTTC. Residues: CASRSGTLNYGYTF.

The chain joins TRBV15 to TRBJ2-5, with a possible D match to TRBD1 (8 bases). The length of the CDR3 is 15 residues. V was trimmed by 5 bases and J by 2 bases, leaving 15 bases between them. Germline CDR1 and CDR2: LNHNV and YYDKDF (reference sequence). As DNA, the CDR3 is TGTGCCACCAGCTTTGGACAGGGAGGGCAAGAGACCCAGTACTTC. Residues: CATSFGQGGQETQYF.

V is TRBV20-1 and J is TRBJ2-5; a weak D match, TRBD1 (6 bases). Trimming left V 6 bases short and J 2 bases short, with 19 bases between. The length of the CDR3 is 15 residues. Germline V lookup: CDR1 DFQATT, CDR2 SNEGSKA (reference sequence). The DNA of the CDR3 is TGCAGTGCCAGTCAACAGGGAAGGGGGCAAGAGACCCAGTACTTC. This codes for CSASQQGRGQETQYF.

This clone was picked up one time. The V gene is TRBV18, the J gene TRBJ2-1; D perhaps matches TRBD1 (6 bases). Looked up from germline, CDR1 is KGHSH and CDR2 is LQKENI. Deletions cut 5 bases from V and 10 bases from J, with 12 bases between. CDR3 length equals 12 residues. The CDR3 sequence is CASSWTAAEQFF. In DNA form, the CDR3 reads TGTGCCAGCTCATGGACAGCGGCCGAGCAGTTCTTC.

In DNA form, the CDR3 reads TGTGCCAGTATTGGGGCAGTTAGCACTGAAGCTTTCTTT. It codes for CASIGAVSTEAFF. This chain joins TRBV19 and TRBJ1-1; weak D call: TRBD1 (5 bases). Trimming pared 7 bases from V and 4 bases from J, leaving 13 bases between. Germline CDR1 reads LNHDA; CDR2 reads SQIVND (reference sequence). CDR3 length: 13 amino acids.

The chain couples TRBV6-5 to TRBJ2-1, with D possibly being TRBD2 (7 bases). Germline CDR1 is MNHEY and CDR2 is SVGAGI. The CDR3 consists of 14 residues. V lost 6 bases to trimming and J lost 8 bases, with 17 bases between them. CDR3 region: CASSISRGAHEQFF. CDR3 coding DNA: TGTGCCAGCAGCATAAGCCGGGGGGCCCATGAGCAGTTCTTC.

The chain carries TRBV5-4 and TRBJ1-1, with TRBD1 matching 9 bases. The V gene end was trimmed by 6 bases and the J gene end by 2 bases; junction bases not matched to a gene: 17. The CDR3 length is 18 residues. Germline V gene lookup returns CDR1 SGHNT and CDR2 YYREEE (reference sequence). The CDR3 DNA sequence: TGTGCCAGCATCTTTCGGGTACAGGGGGCCTTTGACAACACTGAAGCTTTCTTT. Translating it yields CASIFRVQGAFDNTEAFF.

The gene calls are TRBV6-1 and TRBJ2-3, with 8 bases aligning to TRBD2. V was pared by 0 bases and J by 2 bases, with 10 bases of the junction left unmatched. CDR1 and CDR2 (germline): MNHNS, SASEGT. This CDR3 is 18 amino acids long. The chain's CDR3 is CASSEAPSGPPYTDTQYF. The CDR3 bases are TGTGCCAGCAGTGAAGCCCCTAGCGGGCCTCCCTACACAGATACGCAGTATTTT.

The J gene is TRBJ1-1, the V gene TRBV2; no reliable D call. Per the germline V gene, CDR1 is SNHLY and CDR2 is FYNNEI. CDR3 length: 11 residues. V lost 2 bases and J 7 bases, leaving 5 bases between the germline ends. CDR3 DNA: TGTGCCAGCAGTGAAAATATTGAAGCTTTCTTT. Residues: CASSENIEAFF.

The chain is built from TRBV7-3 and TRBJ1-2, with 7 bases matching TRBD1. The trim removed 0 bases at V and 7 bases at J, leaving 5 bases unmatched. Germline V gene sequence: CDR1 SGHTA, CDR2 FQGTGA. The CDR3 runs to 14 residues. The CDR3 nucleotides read TGTGCCAGCAGCTTAACTGGACAGGCGGGTGGCTACACCTTC. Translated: CASSLTGQAGGYTF.

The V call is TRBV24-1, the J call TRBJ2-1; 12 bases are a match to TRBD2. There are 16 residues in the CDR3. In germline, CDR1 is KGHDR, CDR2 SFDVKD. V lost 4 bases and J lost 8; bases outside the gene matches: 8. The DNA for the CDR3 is TGTGCCACCAGTGACCGACTAGCGGGAGTTCTAGATGAGCAGTTCTTC. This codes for CATSDRLAGVLDEQFF.

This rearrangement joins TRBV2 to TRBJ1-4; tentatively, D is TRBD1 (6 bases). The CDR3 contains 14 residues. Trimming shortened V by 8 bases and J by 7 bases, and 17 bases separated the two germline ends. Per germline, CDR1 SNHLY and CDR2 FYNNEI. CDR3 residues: CASQEQGRSEKLFF. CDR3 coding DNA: TGTGCCAGCCAAGAACAGGGTAGGAGTGAAAAACTGTTTTTT.

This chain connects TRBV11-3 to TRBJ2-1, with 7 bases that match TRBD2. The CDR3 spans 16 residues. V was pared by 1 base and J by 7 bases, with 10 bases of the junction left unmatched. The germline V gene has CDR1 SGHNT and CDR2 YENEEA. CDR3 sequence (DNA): TGTGCCAGCAGCTTAGGCATGGGAGGGCTGAGGAATGAGCAGTTCTTC. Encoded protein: CASSLGMGGLRNEQFF.